This TCR beta chain originates from a study of T cell responses to AZD1222 COVID-19 vaccine. The V gene lost 4 bases and the J gene lost 4 bases, with 4 bases spanning the gap. Per the germline V gene, CDR1 is MDHEN and CDR2 is SYDVKM. The CDR3 covers 11 residues. With regard to this clone: The sample contains more than one DNA sequence encoding this CDR3.

Profiled with immunoSEQ multiplex PCR; TCRdb holds only in-frame clones, not every one. The repertoire holds some 140,000 clones, with more than 85% as singletons. The rearrangement joins TRBV28 to TRBJ1-2; D unresolved. This sequence was found in an adult in good health. Here the sequenced sample was peripheral blood, taken on day 0 of AZD1222 vaccination. Here the CDR3 DNA reads TGTGCCAGCAGTTCTAGCTATGGCTACACCTTC. Encoded protein: CASSSSYGYTF.